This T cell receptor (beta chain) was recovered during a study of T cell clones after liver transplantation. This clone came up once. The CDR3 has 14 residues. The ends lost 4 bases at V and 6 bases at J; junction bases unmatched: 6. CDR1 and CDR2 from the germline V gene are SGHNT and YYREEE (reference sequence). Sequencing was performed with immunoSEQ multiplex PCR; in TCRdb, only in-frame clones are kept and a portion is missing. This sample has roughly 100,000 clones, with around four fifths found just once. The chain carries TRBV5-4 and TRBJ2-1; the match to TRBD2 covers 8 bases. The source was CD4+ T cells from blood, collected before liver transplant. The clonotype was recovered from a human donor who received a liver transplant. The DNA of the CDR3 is TGTGCCAGCAGCCCCTTAACTAGCGGCAATGAGCAGTTCTTC. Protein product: CASSPLTSGNEQFF.